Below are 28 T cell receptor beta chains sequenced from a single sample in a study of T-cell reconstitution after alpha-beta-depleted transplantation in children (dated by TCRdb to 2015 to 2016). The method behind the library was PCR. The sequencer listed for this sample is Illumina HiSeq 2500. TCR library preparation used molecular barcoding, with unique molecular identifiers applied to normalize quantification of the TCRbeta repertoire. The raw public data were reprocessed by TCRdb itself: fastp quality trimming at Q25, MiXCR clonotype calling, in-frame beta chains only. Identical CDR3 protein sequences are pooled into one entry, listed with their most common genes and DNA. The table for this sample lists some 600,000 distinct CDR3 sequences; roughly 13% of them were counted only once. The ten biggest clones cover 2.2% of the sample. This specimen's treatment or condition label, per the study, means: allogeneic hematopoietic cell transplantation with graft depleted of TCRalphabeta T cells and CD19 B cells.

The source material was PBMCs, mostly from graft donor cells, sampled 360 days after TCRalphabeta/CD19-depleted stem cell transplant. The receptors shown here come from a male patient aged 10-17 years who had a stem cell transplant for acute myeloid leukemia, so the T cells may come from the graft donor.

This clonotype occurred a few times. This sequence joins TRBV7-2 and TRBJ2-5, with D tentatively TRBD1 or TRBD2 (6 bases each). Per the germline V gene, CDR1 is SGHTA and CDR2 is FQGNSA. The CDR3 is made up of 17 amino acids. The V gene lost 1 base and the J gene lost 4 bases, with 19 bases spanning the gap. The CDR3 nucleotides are TGTGCCAGCAGCTTAGGAGGGACACCAGCGGGTTCAGAGACCCAGTACTTC. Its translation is CASSLGGTPAGSETQYF.

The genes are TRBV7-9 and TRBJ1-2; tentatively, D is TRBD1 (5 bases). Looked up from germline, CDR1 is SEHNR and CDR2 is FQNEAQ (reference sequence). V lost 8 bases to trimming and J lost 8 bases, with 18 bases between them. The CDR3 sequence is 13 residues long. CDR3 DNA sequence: TGTGCCAGCTACGGGGCAGGCCCTTGGGGCTACACCTTC. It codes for CASYGAGPWGYTF.

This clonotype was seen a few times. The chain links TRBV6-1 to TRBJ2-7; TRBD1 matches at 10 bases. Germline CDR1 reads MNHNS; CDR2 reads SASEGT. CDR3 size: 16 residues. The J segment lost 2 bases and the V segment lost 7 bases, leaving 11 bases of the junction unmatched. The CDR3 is CASNPNRDRGTYEQYF. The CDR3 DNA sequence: TGTGCCAGCAATCCTAACCGGGACAGGGGTACCTACGAGCAGTACTTC.

In DNA form, the CDR3 reads TGTGCCAGCAGTGCGCAGGGTGGAGGAGGTTCGGGCTTCAATGAGCAGTTCTTC. Translating gives CASSAQGGGGSGFNEQFF. This chain joins TRBV6-1 and TRBJ2-1, with D tentatively TRBD1 or TRBD2 (5 bases each). The CDR3 runs 18 residues. CDR1 and CDR2 from the germline V gene are MNHNS and SASEGT. The V gene lost 4 bases and the J gene lost 6 bases, with 25 bases spanning the gap.

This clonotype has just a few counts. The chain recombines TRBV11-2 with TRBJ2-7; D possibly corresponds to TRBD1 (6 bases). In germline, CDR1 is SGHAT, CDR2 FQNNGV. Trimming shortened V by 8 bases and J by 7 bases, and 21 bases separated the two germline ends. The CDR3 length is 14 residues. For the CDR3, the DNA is TGTGCCAGCCGAGGGGGTGCACCCATCTTGGAGCAGTACTTC. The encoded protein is CASRGGAPILEQYF. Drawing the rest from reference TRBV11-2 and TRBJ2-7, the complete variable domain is EAGVAQSPRYKIIEKRQSVAFWCNPISGHATLYWYQQILGQGPKLLIQFQNNGVVDDSQLPKDRFSAERLKGVDSTLKIQPAKLEDSAVYLCASRGGAPILEQYFGPGTRLTVT.

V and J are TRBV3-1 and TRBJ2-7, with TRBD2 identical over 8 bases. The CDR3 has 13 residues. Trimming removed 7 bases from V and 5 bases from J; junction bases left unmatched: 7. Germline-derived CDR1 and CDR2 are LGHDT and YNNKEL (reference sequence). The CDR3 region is CASNRAGENEQYF. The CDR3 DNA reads TGTGCCAGCAACCGAGCGGGAGAGAACGAGCAGTACTTC.

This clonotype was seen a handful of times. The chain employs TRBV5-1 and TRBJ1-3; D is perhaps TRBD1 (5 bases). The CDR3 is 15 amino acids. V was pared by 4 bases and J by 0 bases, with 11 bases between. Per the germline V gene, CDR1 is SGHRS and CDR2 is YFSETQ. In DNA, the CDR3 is TGCGCCAGCAGCAACAGTGGGGGCTCTGGAAACACCATATATTTT. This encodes CASSNSGGSGNTIYF.

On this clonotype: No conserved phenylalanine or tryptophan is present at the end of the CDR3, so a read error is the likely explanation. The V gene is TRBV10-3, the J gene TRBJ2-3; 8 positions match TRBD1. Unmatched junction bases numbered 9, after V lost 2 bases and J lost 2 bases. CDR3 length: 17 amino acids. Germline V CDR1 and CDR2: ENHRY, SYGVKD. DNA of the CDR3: TGTGCCATCAGTGAGCCGGACAGGGCTTTTACCACAGATACGCAGTATTAT. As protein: CAISEPDRAFTTDTQYY.

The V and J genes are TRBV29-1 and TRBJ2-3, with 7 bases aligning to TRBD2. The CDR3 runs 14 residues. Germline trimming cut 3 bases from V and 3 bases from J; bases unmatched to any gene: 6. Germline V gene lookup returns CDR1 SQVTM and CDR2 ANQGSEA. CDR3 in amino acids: CSVDIAGVTDTQYF. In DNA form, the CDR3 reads TGCAGCGTTGATATAGCGGGCGTGACAGATACGCAGTATTTT.

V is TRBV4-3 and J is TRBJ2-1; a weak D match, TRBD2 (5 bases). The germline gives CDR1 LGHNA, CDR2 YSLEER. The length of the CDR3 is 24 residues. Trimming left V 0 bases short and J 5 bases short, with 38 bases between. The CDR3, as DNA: TGCGCCAGCAGCCAAGAGAGGGCTGTACTGGGCGTGGTGGTGCCCAATCGGCGCGACAATGAGCAGTTCTTC. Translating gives CASSQERAVLGVVVPNRRDNEQFF.

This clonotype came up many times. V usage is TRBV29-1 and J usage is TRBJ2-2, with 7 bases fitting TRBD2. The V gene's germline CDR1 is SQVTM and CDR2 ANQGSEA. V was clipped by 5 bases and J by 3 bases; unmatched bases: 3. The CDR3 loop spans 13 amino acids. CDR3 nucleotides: TGCAGCGTTAAGCGGGAAGACACCGGGGAGCTGTTTTTT. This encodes CSVKREDTGELFF.

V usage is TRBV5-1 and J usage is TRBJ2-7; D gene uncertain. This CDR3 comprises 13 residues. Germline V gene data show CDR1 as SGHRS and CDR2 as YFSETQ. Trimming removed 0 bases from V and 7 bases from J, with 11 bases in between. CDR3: CASSLAMRREQYF. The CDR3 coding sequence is TGCGCCAGCAGCTTGGCCATGCGAAGAGAGCAGTACTTC.

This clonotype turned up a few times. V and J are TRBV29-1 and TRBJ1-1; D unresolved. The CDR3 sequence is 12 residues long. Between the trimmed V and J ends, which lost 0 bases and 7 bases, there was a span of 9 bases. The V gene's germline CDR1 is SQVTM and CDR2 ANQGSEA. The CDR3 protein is CSVEDLGFEAFF. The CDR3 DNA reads TGCAGCGTTGAAGATCTTGGGTTTGAAGCTTTCTTT.

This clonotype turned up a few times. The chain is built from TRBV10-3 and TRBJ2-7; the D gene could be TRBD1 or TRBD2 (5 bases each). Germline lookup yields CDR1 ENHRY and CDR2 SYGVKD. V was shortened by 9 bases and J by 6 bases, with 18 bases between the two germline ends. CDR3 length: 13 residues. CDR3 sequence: CAMRRDGAGEQYF. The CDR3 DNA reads TGTGCCATGAGAAGGGACGGGGCGGGCGAGCAGTACTTC.

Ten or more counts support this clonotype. As DNA, the CDR3 is TGCGCCAGCAGCCCACAGGGGAACACTGAAGCTTTCTTT. Translating it yields CASSPQGNTEAFF. The chain carries TRBV5-1 and TRBJ1-1; perhaps TRBD1 as D (6 bases). V was trimmed by 4 bases and J by 1 base, leaving 8 bases between them. In germline, CDR1 is SGHRS, CDR2 YFSETQ. This CDR3 contains 13 residues. The whole variable domain, remainder taken from reference TRBV5-1 and TRBJ1-1, is KAGVTQTPRYLIKTRGQQVTLSCSPISGHRSVSWYQQTPGQGLQFLFEYFSETQRNKGNFPGRFSGRQFSNSRSEMNVSTLELGDSALYLCASSPQGNTEAFFGQGTRLTVV.

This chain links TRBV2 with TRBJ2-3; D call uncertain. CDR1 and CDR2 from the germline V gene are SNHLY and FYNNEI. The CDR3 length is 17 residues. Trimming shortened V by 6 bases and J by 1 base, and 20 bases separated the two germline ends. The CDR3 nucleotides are TGTGCCAGCAGCGAGCCGTTCTTGGCGCCGGGCACAGATACGCAGTATTTT. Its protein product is CASSEPFLAPGTDTQYF.

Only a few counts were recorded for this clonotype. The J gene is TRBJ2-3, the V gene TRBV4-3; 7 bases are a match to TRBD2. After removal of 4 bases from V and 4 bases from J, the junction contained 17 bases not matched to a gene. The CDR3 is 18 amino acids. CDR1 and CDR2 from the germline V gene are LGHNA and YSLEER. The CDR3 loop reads CASSPRAPGGLGADTQYF. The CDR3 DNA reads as TGCGCCAGCAGCCCACGCGCTCCGGGAGGCCTGGGGGCAGATACGCAGTATTTT.

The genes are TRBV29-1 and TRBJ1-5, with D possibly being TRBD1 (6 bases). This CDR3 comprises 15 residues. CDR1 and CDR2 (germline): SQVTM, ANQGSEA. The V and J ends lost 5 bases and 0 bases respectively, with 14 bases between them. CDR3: CSVRGGGNSNQPQHF. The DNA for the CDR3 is TGCAGCGTTAGGGGAGGGGGTAATAGCAATCAGCCCCAGCATTTT.

The CDR3 here is CASSSGQGAHTGELFF. DNA for the CDR3: TGTGCCAGCAGTTCTGGACAGGGGGCACACACCGGGGAGCTGTTTTTT. The chain carries TRBV28 and TRBJ2-2; the match to TRBD1 covers 11 bases. Looked up from germline, CDR1 is MDHEN and CDR2 is SYDVKM. The CDR3 covers 16 residues. Trimming took 4 bases from V and 3 from J; bases not matched to a gene: 4.

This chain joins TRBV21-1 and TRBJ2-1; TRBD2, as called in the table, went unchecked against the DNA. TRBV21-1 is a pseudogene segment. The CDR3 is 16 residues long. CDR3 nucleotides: TGTGCCAGCAGCAAAGGGACTAGCGGGCATAACAATGAGCAGTTCTTC. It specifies CASSKGTSGHNNEQFF.

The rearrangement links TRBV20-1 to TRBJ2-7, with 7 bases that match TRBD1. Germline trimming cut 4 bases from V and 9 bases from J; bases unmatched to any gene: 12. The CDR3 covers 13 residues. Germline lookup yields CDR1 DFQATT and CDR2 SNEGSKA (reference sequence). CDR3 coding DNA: TGCAGTGCTAAAGAGACAGGGATGCGTCGGCAGTACTTC. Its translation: CSAKETGMRRQYF.

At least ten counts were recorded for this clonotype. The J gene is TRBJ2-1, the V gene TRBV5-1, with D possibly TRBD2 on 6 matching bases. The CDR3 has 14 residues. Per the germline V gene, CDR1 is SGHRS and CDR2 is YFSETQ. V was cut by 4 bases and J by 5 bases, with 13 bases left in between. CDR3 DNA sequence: TGCGCCAGCAGCGGGACTGCCCTCAACAATGAGCAGTTCTTC. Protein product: CASSGTALNNEQFF.

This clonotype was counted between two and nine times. The CDR3 reads CASTTGQRAYNEQFF. DNA for the CDR3: TGTGCCAGCACCACCGGGCAGCGCGCGTACAATGAGCAGTTCTTC. V usage is TRBV19 and J usage is TRBJ2-1; D not certain. CDR1 and CDR2 from the germline V gene are LNHDA and SQIVND (reference sequence). The length of the CDR3 is 15 residues. The V gene lost 9 bases and the J gene lost 4 bases, with 19 bases spanning the gap.

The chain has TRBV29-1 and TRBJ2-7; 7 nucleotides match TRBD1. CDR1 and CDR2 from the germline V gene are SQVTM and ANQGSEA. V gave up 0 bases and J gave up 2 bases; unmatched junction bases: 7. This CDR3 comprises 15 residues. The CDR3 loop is CSVEDVGTVPYEQYF. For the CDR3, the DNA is TGCAGCGTTGAAGATGTGGGGACAGTTCCCTACGAGCAGTACTTC.

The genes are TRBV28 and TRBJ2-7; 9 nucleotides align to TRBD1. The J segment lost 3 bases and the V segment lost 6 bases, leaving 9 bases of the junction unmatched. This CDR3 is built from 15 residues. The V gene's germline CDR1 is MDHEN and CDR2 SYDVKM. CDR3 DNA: TGTGCCAGCAGATCGACGACAGGGGGGCTCTACGAGCAGTACTTC. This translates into CASRSTTGGLYEQYF.

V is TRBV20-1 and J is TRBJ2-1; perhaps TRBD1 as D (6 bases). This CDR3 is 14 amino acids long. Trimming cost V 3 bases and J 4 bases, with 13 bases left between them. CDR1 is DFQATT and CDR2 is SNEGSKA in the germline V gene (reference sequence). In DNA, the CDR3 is TGCAGTGCTAGCCTTACAGGGTTGTACAATGAGCAGTTCTTC. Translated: CSASLTGLYNEQFF.

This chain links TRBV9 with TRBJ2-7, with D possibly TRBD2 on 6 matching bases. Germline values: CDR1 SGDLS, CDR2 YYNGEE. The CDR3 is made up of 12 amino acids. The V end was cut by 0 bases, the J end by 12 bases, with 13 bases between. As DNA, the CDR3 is TGTGCCAGCAGCGTAGTAGGCGGGGATCCGTACTTC. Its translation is CASSVVGGDPYF. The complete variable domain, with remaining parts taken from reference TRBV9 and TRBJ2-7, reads DSGVTQTPKHLITATGQRVTLRCSPRSGDLSVYWYQQSLDQGLQFLIQYYNGEERAKGNILERFSAQQFPDLHSELNLSSLELGDSALYFCASSVVGGDPYFGPGTRLTVT.

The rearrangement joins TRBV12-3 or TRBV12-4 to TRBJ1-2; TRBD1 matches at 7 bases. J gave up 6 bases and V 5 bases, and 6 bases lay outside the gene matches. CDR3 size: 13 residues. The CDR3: CASSRQGSNGYTF. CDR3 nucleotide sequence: TGTGCCAGCAGTCGACAGGGTAGCAATGGCTACACCTTC.